This T cell receptor (beta chain) stems from a study of TIL therapy for anti-PD-1-resistant metastatic lung cancer. Background on the study: Progressing patients received lymphodepletion, expanded TIL infusion and IL-2.

This clone appeared once. Its antigen is undetermined. Specified time point: pre-treatment sample, taken before nivolumab and TIL therapy. Stage 4 NSCLC adults joined between October 2017 and 2020. The CDR3 consists of 14 residues. Per germline, CDR1 SGHNT and CDR2 YYREEE (reference sequence). V gave up 4 bases and J gave up 3 bases, with 14 bases separating them. Study-wide results and limits: This highly selected cohort may not generalize to typical lung cancer patients.

This was the immunoSEQ v3 assay. Libraries were sequenced to 2 million to 2.5 million read pairs (survey) or roughly 4.5-6 million (deep). Sequenced by immunoSEQ multiplex PCR; TCRdb stores in-frame clones only, minus some. Among more than 20,000 clones, about 78% were seen once, and the ten largest hold less than 8.5%. This sequence originates from a person aged 25-85 years with non-small cell lung cancer. This specimen consisted of blood, obtained at baseline. The chain has TRBV5-4 and TRBJ2-7; D not resolved. The CDR3 region has the DNA TGTGCCAGCAGCCCGAACTTAGGCGTCTACGAGCAGTACTTC. This codes for CASSPNLGVYEQYF.